This TCR beta chain was captured in a study of OX40 agonist ivuxolimab in advanced cancers. Study-level information: Ivuxolimab is a fully human IgG2 antibody that activates OX40 (CD134).

Generated by immunoSEQ multiplex PCR, the TCRdb table keeps only in-frame clones and is missing some. The data hold some 83,000 clones, with 90% observed a single time. Findings of the study overall: Averaged across samples, CD8+ T cells carried more expanded clones than CD4+ did. Partial responders at 0.1-3.0 mg/kg had among the lowest clonal expansion.

Details on this clone: Its specificity is not known.

Autoimmune disease history or systemic immunosuppression barred patients. Per the germline V gene, CDR1 is MGHRA and CDR2 is YSYEKL. Losses at the gene ends were 4 bases for V and 5 bases for J; bases not matched to a gene: 6. This CDR3 has 15 residues. The clonotype comes from an adult with an advanced solid tumor such as melanoma, head and neck, liver or kidney cancer. The J gene is TRBJ2-3, the V gene TRBV4-1, with 10 bases identical to TRBD1. The material was CD4+ or CD8+ T cells sorted from blood, obtained in a trial of the OX40 agonist ivuxolimab. The CDR3, as DNA: TGCGCCAGCAGCCGGTCGGGGACAGGGGTAGATACGCAGTATTTT. This sequence encodes CASSRSGTGVDTQYF.